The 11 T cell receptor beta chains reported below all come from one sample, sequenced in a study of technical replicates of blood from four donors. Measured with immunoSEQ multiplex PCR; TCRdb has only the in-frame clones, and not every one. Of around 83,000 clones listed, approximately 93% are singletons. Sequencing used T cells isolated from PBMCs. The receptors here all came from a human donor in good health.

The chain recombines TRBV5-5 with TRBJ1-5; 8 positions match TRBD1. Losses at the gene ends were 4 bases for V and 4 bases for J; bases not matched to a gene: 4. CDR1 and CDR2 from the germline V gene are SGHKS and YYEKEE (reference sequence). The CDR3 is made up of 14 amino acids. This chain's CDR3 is CASSPDRGNQPQHF. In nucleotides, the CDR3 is TGTGCCAGCAGCCCTGACAGGGGTAATCAGCCCCAGCATTTT.

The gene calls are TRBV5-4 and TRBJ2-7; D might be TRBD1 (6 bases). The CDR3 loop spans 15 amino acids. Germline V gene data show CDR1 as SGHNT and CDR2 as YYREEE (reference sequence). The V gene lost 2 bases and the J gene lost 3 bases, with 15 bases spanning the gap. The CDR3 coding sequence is TGTGCCAGCAGCTTACCGGGACAATCTTTCTACGAGCAGTACTTC. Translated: CASSLPGQSFYEQYF.

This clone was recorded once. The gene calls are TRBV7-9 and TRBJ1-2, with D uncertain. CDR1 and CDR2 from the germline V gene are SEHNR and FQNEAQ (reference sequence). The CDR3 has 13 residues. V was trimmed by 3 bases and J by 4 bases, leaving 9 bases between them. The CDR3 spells CASSFRSGYGYTF. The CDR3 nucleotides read TGTGCCAGCAGCTTCCGGTCAGGCTATGGCTACACCTTC.

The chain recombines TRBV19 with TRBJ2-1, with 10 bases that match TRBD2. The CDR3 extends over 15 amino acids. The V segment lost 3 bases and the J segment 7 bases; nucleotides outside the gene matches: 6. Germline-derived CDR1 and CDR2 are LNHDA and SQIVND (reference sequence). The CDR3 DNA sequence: TGTGCCAGTAGTATTGTAGCGGGGGGCCCTAATGAGCAGTTCTTC. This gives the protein CASSIVAGGPNEQFF. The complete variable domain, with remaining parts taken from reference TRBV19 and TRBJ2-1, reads DGGITQSPKYLFRKEGQNVTLSCEQNLNHDAMYWYRQDPGQGLRLIYYSQIVNDFQKGDIAEGYSVSREKKESFPLTVTSAQKNPTAFYLCASSIVAGGPNEQFFGPGTRLTVL.

CDR3 nucleotide sequence: TGTGCCAGTAGTCCAAGGAGTGCGGGGAATGGCTACACCTTC. This codes for CASSPRSAGNGYTF. The rearrangement links TRBV19 to TRBJ1-2, with no clear D. The V gene's germline CDR1 is LNHDA and CDR2 SQIVND (reference sequence). The CDR3 is 14 amino acids. V lost 5 bases to trimming and J lost 6 bases, with 16 bases between them.

The CDR3 here is CASWGWTEANYGYTF. CDR3 nucleotide sequence: TGTGCCTCTTGGGGCTGGACAGAAGCTAACTATGGCTACACCTTC. This chain connects TRBV6-1 to TRBJ1-2; D is perhaps TRBD1 (6 bases). The CDR3 sequence is 15 residues long. Trimming took off 11 bases at V and 0 bases at J, with 19 bases between the two ends. Germline V gene sequence: CDR1 MNHNS, CDR2 SASEGT.

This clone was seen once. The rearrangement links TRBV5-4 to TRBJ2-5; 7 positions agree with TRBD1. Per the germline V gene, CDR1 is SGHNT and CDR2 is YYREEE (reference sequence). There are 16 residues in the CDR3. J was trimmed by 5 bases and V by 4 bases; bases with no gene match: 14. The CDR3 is CASSLNDREGRETQYF. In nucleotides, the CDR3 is TGTGCCAGCAGCCTAAACGACAGGGAAGGGCGGGAGACCCAGTACTTC.

The DNA of the CDR3 is TGCGCCAGCAGCCAACGGGAGGGCTCCTACGAGCAGTACTTC. It is translated as CASSQREGSYEQYF. The chain joins TRBV4-1 to TRBJ2-7; 8 bases agree with TRBD2. Unmatched junction bases numbered 0, after V lost 2 bases and J lost 0 bases. Per the germline V gene, CDR1 is MGHRA and CDR2 is YSYEKL. This CDR3 has 14 amino acids.

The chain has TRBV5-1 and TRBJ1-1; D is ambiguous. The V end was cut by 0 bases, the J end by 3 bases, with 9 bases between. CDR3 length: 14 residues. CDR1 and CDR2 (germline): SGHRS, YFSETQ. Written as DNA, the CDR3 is TGCGCCAGCAGCTTGGGACGGCGGGACACTGAAGCTTTCTTT. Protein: CASSLGRRDTEAFF.

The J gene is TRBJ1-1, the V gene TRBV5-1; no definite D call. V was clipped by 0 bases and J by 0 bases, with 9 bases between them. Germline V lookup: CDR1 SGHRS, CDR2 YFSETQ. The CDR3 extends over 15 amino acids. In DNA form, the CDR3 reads TGCGCCAGCAGCTTGGGAGGTCCGTTGAACACTGAAGCTTTCTTT. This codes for CASSLGGPLNTEAFF.

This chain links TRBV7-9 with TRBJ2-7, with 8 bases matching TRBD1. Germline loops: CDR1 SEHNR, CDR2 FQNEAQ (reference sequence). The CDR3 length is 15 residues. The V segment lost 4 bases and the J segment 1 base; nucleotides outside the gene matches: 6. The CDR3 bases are TGTGCCAGCAGCTCATGGACAGGGAGATCCTACGAGCAGTACTTC. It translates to CASSSWTGRSYEQYF.